The 30 T cell receptor beta chains reported below all come from one sample, sequenced in a study of cytomegalovirus exposure and HLA in healthy donors. The PCR used 60 Vbeta and 13 Jbeta primers. Using immunoSEQ multiplex PCR, the repertoire was profiled, and TCRdb retains in-frame clones only, with some absent. The data contain 200,000 to 250,000 clones, 78% of them seen just once; the ten biggest clones take up around 4%. Material for sequencing was PBMCs. The origin of the receptors is a male donor in good health and CMV-seronegative.

The chain joins TRBV7-3 to TRBJ2-2; 9 bases are a match to TRBD2. The V gene end was trimmed by 5 bases and the J gene end by 4 bases; junction bases not matched to a gene: 5. In germline, CDR1 is SGHTA, CDR2 FQGTGA. There are 15 residues in the CDR3. CDR3 loop: CASSRAGGRTGELFF. CDR3 DNA sequence: TGTGCCAGCAGCAGAGCGGGAGGTCGCACCGGGGAGCTGTTTTTT.

V and J are TRBV7-9 and TRBJ2-1; 10 bases line up with TRBD1. V lost 2 bases, J lost 7 bases, and 5 bases stayed unmatched. Looked up from germline, CDR1 is SEHNR and CDR2 is FQNEAQ (reference sequence). This CDR3 has 15 residues. The CDR3 nucleotides are TGTGCCAGCAGCTTAATGGGACAGGGGAAGAATGAGCAGTTCTTC. Its translation is CASSLMGQGKNEQFF. Looking up the rest from reference TRBV7-9 and TRBJ2-1 gives the full variable domain: DTGVSQNPRHKITKRGQNVTFRCDPISEHNRLYWYRQTLGQGPEFLTYFQNEAQLEKSRLLSDRFSAERPKGSFSTLEIQRTEQGDSAMYLCASSLMGQGKNEQFFGPGTRLTVL.

The chain recombines TRBV6-1 with TRBJ1-5; maybe TRBD1 (6 bases). Looked up from germline, CDR1 is MNHNS and CDR2 is SASEGT. V lost 7 bases and J 6 bases, leaving 16 bases between the germline ends. CDR3 length: 14 amino acids. The CDR3 nucleotides are TGTGCCAGCACCTCAAGGGGGGAGGGTCAGCCCCAGCATTTT. It translates to CASTSRGEGQPQHF.

The chain is built from TRBV14 and TRBJ1-6; 8 positions agree with TRBD1. V gave up 3 bases and J gave up 7 bases; unmatched junction bases: 5. The germline CDR1 and CDR2 sequences are SGHDN and FVKESK. The CDR3 runs 15 residues. CDR3 sequence reads: CASSHRTGINSPLHF. CDR3 DNA sequence: TGTGCCAGCAGCCACCGGACAGGGATAAATTCACCCCTCCACTTT.

This sequence joins TRBV6-1 and TRBJ1-1, with 9 bases fitting TRBD1. Germline-derived CDR1 and CDR2 are MNHNS and SASEGT. The CDR3 covers 17 residues. V gave up 4 bases and J gave up 6 bases; unmatched junction bases: 15. Written as DNA, the CDR3 is TGTGCCAGCAGTGTAGGGACAGGGCAATTGTTGAGGGCTGAAGCTTTCTTT. It encodes CASSVGTGQLLRAEAFF.

The chain carries TRBV29-1 and TRBJ1-4; perhaps TRBD1 as D (5 bases). V was cut by 7 bases and J by 6 bases, with 12 bases left in between. The CDR3 sequence is 12 residues long. Germline CDR1 SQVTM, CDR2 ANQGSEA. The CDR3 sequence is CSAGQGYEKLFF. CDR3 bases: TGCAGCGCAGGCCAGGGTTATGAAAAACTGTTTTTT.

This clone has only one observation. The gene calls are TRBV29-1 and TRBJ2-1; 11 bases agree with TRBD2. V lost 6 bases to trimming and J lost 6 bases; unmatched junction nucleotides: 10. The CDR3 extends over 15 amino acids. Germline V lookup: CDR1 SQVTM, CDR2 ANQGSEA. This CDR3 is CSVVISGRAVNEQFF. The CDR3 nucleotides read TGCAGCGTCGTGATTAGCGGGAGGGCCGTCAATGAGCAGTTCTTC.

The rearrangement joins TRBV2 to TRBJ2-1, with TRBD2 identical over 7 bases. This CDR3 region has 14 residues. The V gene end was trimmed by 5 bases and the J gene end by 8 bases; junction bases not matched to a gene: 9. Germline V gene lookup returns CDR1 SNHLY and CDR2 FYNNEI. The CDR3 nucleotides are TGTGCCAGCAGTTTGGAATCAGGGAGGGATGAGCAGTTCTTC. This codes for CASSLESGRDEQFF.

CDR3 coding DNA: TGCAGCGTTGAAGATCAGCGGGAGGGCCGAGAGACCCAGTACTTC. Translating it yields CSVEDQREGRETQYF. The gene calls are TRBV29-1 and TRBJ2-5; 10 bases line up with TRBD2. In germline, CDR1 is SQVTM, CDR2 ANQGSEA. The CDR3 sequence is 15 residues long. J gave up 4 bases and V 0 bases, and 5 bases lay outside the gene matches.

J is TRBJ2-7 and V is TRBV4-1; no reliable D call. Trimming took 4 bases from V and 2 from J, leaving 18 bases between them. This CDR3 has 16 residues. Germline V gene lookup returns CDR1 MGHRA and CDR2 YSYEKL. CDR3: CASSLLHAAQTYEQYF. CDR3 sequence (DNA): TGCGCCAGCAGCCTCCTCCACGCGGCTCAAACCTACGAGCAGTACTTC.

The chain recombines TRBV28 with TRBJ1-5, with a weak D call TRBD1 (6 bases). Germline lookup yields CDR1 MDHEN and CDR2 SYDVKM. The V and J ends lost 4 bases and 4 bases respectively, with 17 bases between them. The CDR3 is 16 residues long. The CDR3 DNA reads as TGTGCCAGCAGTTCCCAGGCCCCGGACAGTAATCAGCCCCAGCATTTT. Translated: CASSSQAPDSNQPQHF.

The chain carries TRBV6-5 and TRBJ1-1; unclear D gene. This CDR3 spans 13 amino acids. CDR1 and CDR2 (germline): MNHEY, SVGAGI. The ends were cut back, 9 bases at V and 4 bases at J, with 15 bases in the middle. For the CDR3, the DNA is TGTGCCAGTCCCGAGGGTGTTGTCACTGAAGCTTTCTTT. The encoded protein is CASPEGVVTEAFF.

The chain carries TRBV29-1 and TRBJ1-2, with TRBD1 as a possible D gene (6 bases). V was cut by 3 bases and J by 2 bases, with 16 bases left in between. The CDR3 spans 15 residues. Germline V gene lookup returns CDR1 SQVTM and CDR2 ANQGSEA. The DNA of the CDR3 is TGCAGCGTTGAGGCCAGGGGCCCAGAGAACTATGGCTACACCTTC. Protein: CSVEARGPENYGYTF. Variable domain in full (rest from reference TRBV29-1 and TRBJ1-2): SAVISQKPSRDICQRGTSLTIQCQVDSQVTMMFWYRQQPGQSLTLIATANQGSEATYESGFVIDKFPISRPNLTFSTLTVSNMSPEDSSIYLCSVEARGPENYGYTFGSGTRLTVV.

The rearrangement uses TRBV29-1 and TRBJ1-2, with D unresolved. The CDR3 has 12 residues. Germline loops: CDR1 SQVTM, CDR2 ANQGSEA. The germline V and J ends were trimmed by 6 bases and 5 bases, with 13 bases remaining between them. In DNA, the CDR3 is TGCAGCGTGGACCGGGAGCCTTATGGCTACACCTTC. It yields the protein CSVDREPYGYTF. Filled out from reference TRBV29-1 and TRBJ1-2, the complete variable domain reads SAVISQKPSRDICQRGTSLTIQCQVDSQVTMMFWYRQQPGQSLTLIATANQGSEATYESGFVIDKFPISRPNLTFSTLTVSNMSPEDSSIYLCSVDREPYGYTFGSGTRLTVV.

This clone was picked up one time. V gene TRBV25-1 combines with J gene TRBJ2-1, with 7 positions matching TRBD1. With 7 bases clipped from V and 2 bases from J, the junction kept 11 bases outside the gene matches. CDR1 and CDR2 (germline): MGHDK, SYGVNS. The CDR3 extends over 16 amino acids. CDR3 sequence reads: CASTPDREFAYNEQFF. As DNA, the CDR3 is TGTGCCAGCACACCTGACAGGGAATTTGCCTACAATGAGCAGTTCTTC.

This clone was detected only a few times. The genes are TRBV19 and TRBJ2-7; TRBD2 is a possible D gene (6 bases). This CDR3 has 15 amino acids. Germline V gene data show CDR1 as LNHDA and CDR2 as SQIVND (reference sequence). The V gene lost 5 bases and the J gene lost 3 bases, with 17 bases spanning the gap. The DNA for the CDR3 is TGTGCCAGTAGTCCTCGTCTGCGGGGATTCTACGAGCAGTACTTC. Its protein product is CASSPRLRGFYEQYF. Filled out from reference TRBV19 and TRBJ2-7, the complete variable domain reads DGGITQSPKYLFRKEGQNVTLSCEQNLNHDAMYWYRQDPGQGLRLIYYSQIVNDFQKGDIAEGYSVSREKKESFPLTVTSAQKNPTAFYLCASSPRLRGFYEQYFGPGTRLTVT.

There are a few counts of this clone. J is TRBJ2-7 and V is TRBV14, with D perhaps TRBD1 (6 bases). Germline V lookup: CDR1 SGHDN, CDR2 FVKESK. This CDR3 comprises 13 residues. V was shortened by 3 bases and J by 7 bases, with 13 bases between the two germline ends. The CDR3 DNA reads as TGTGCCAGCAGCCAGTTACAGGGCTGGGAGCAGTACTTC. This sequence encodes CASSQLQGWEQYF. The full variable domain, in which reference TRBV14 and TRBJ2-7 provide the parts outside the CDR3, is EAGVTQFPSHSVIEKGQTVTLRCDPISGHDNLYWYRRVMGKEIKFLLHFVKESKQDESGMPNNRFLAERTGGTYSTLKVQPAELEDSGVYFCASSQLQGWEQYFGPGTRLTVT.

V is TRBV20-1 and J is TRBJ1-1, with a weak D call TRBD1 (5 bases). This CDR3 spans 11 amino acids. Germline V gene lookup returns CDR1 DFQATT and CDR2 SNEGSKA (reference sequence). Trimming shortened V by 4 bases and J by 11 bases, and 14 bases separated the two germline ends. In DNA form, the CDR3 reads TGCAGTGCTACCAGGGATCTGTGGGCTTTCTTT. Translation: CSATRDLWAFF.

The chain recombines TRBV11-2 with TRBJ2-7; perhaps TRBD2 as D (6 bases). This CDR3 is built from 16 residues. CDR1 and CDR2 (germline): SGHAT, FQNNGV. V was trimmed by 1 base and J by 2 bases, leaving 15 bases between them. For the CDR3, the DNA is TGTGCCAGCAGCTTAGGAGGGCTAGCGCCAACCTACGAGCAGTACTTC. This sequence encodes CASSLGGLAPTYEQYF.

J is TRBJ2-5 and V is TRBV6-6; D might be TRBD2 (6 bases). CDR3 length equals 15 residues. Germline V gene sequence: CDR1 MNHNY, CDR2 SVGAGI (reference sequence). V shed 0 bases and J shed 4 bases, with 12 bases lying between them. CDR3 region: CASSYSGGVRETQYF. In nucleotides, the CDR3 is TGTGCCAGCAGTTACTCTGGCGGGGTACGAGAGACCCAGTACTTC.

The J gene is TRBJ2-1, the V gene TRBV11-2; 9 positions agree with TRBD2. The CDR3 loop spans 14 amino acids. With 5 bases clipped from V and 5 bases from J, the junction kept 4 bases outside the gene matches. CDR1 and CDR2 (germline): SGHAT, FQNNGV. The CDR3 protein is CASSRRLADNEQFF. The CDR3 bases are TGTGCCAGCAGCCGTCGACTAGCGGACAATGAGCAGTTCTTC.

The chain recombines TRBV10-3 with TRBJ2-5; the D gene is possibly TRBD1 (6 bases). The CDR3 extends over 15 amino acids. V lost 2 bases and J 2 bases, leaving 12 bases between the germline ends. CDR1 is ENHRY, CDR2 SYGVKD, per germline. The CDR3 DNA follows: TGTGCCATCAGTGAGCGGGGCAGGGGACAAGAGACCCAGTACTTC. Translation gives CAISERGRGQETQYF.

The rearrangement uses TRBV2 and TRBJ2-7, with 8 bases matching TRBD1. The ends lost 3 bases at V and 2 bases at J; junction bases unmatched: 6. This CDR3 region has 15 residues. The germline V gene has CDR1 SNHLY and CDR2 FYNNEI. CDR3 sequence: CASSDGQGATYEQYF. The DNA of the CDR3 is TGTGCCAGCAGTGATGGGCAGGGGGCAACCTACGAGCAGTACTTC.

The chain employs TRBV20-1 and TRBJ1-2, with D hard to call. Germline loops: CDR1 DFQATT, CDR2 SNEGSKA (reference sequence). Trimming took 7 bases from V and 4 from J, leaving 10 bases between them. CDR3 length: 11 amino acids. This chain's CDR3 is CSVDFPYGYTF. DNA of the CDR3: TGCAGTGTCGACTTCCCCTATGGCTACACCTTC.

On this clone: One junction end disagrees with the germline gene, perhaps due to a read error. The gene calls are TRBV2 and TRBJ1-6; 8 positions agree with TRBD1. CDR1 SNHLY and CDR2 FYNNEI come from the germline V gene. This CDR3 region has 13 residues. In DNA, the CDR3 is TGTGCCAGCCGTGACAGGGGAACTTCACCCCTCCACTTT. Amino acids: CASRDRGTSPLHF.

This chain joins TRBV9 and TRBJ2-6; D uncertain. CDR3 length: 13 amino acids. Germline lookup yields CDR1 SGDLS and CDR2 YYNGEE. Trimming left V 0 bases short and J 7 bases short, with 5 bases between. CDR3 sequence reads: CASSVETANVLTF. Here the CDR3 DNA reads TGTGCCAGCAGCGTAGAAACTGCCAACGTCCTGACTTTC. The whole variable domain, filled in from reference TRBV9 and TRBJ2-6, reads DSGVTQTPKHLITATGQRVTLRCSPRSGDLSVYWYQQSLDQGLQFLIQYYNGEERAKGNILERFSAQQFPDLHSELNLSSLELGDSALYFCASSVETANVLTFGAGSRLTVL.

The chain couples TRBV7-9 to TRBJ1-2, with D hard to call. The CDR3 is 15 residues long. Looked up from germline, CDR1 is SEHNR and CDR2 is FQNEAQ (reference sequence). V dropped 5 bases and J dropped 0 bases, with 13 bases sitting between them. The CDR3 spells CASSPNPQANYGYTF. CDR3 DNA sequence: TGTGCCAGCAGCCCCAACCCCCAGGCTAACTATGGCTACACCTTC. Supplemented by reference TRBV7-9 and TRBJ1-2, the full variable domain reads DTGVSQNPRHKITKRGQNVTFRCDPISEHNRLYWYRQTLGQGPEFLTYFQNEAQLEKSRLLSDRFSAERPKGSFSTLEIQRTEQGDSAMYLCASSPNPQANYGYTFGSGTRLTVV.

This clone was observed a few times. The chain is built from TRBV4-1 and TRBJ1-1; a weak D match, TRBD1 (6 bases). V gave up 4 bases and J gave up 5 bases, with 23 bases separating them. Germline lookup yields CDR1 MGHRA and CDR2 YSYEKL. The CDR3 extends over 17 amino acids. In nucleotides, the CDR3 is TGCGCCAGCAGCCTCAACATACAGGGTCTTATGATGACTGAAGCTTTCTTT. Translation: CASSLNIQGLMMTEAFF.

This sequence joins TRBV10-3 and TRBJ1-1; no firm D call. Per germline, CDR1 ENHRY and CDR2 SYGVKD. Trimming shortened V by 7 bases and J by 5 bases, and 11 bases separated the two germline ends. The CDR3 spans 12 residues. CDR3 in amino acids: CAITPSGTEAFF. The CDR3 DNA reads as TGTGCCATCACCCCCTCGGGGACTGAAGCTTTCTTT.

The chain links TRBV11-2 to TRBJ1-5; D might be TRBD1 (5 bases). Between the trimmed V and J ends, which lost 5 bases and 3 bases, there was a span of 8 bases. Germline V gives CDR1 SGHAT, CDR2 FQNNGV. The length of the CDR3 is 13 residues. The CDR3 sequence: CASSKGHNQPQHF. In DNA form, the CDR3 reads TGTGCCAGCAGCAAAGGACACAATCAGCCCCAGCATTTT.